This T cell receptor (beta chain) was sequenced in a study of T cell responses to AZD1222 COVID-19 vaccine. A note on this clone: Its antigen is unknown.

Combined were second doses at about 4 or about 12 weeks. Some clones are missing from TCRdb's copy, which holds only in-frame ones; the method was immunoSEQ multiplex PCR. The sample carries 150,000 or so clones, approximately 94% recorded once. Per the germline V gene, CDR1 is SGHVS and CDR2 is FNYEAQ. This CDR3 contains 15 residues. V was cut by 4 bases and J by 0 bases, with 10 bases left in between. Study-wide points: Females outnumbered males among donors, who were mostly white British; clonal diversity was possibly underestimated. Samples come after the peak T cell response, not at day 14.

Material: peripheral blood, obtained 28 days after the second AZD1222 dose. V usage is TRBV7-6 and J usage is TRBJ1-3; D might be TRBD1 (5 bases). This receptor was identified in an adult who received the AZD1222 COVID-19 vaccine. The CDR3 region is CASSSSGNSGNTIYF. The DNA for the CDR3 is TGTGCCAGCAGCTCATCAGGGAACTCTGGAAACACCATATATTTT. Full variable domain (remainder filled in from reference TRBV7-6 and TRBJ1-3): GAGVSQSPRYKVTKRGQDVALRCDPISGHVSLYWYRQALGQGPEFLTYFNYEAQQDKSGLPNDRFSAERPEGSISTLTIQRTEQRDSAMYRCASSSSGNSGNTIYFGEGSWLTVV.